The entry that follows covers one T cell receptor beta chain sequence. This sample was included in a study of blood T cell repertoires in COVID-19. Background on the study: T cells, B-cell-depleted T cells, or PBMCs provided the cDNA or gDNA that served as material.

After removal of 2 bases from V and 6 bases from J, the junction contained 5 bases not matched to a gene. The CDR3 has 14 residues. From germline, CDR1 is LGHDT and CDR2 YNNKEL (reference sequence). The authors' processing: Amplifying reference gene primers gave estimates of nucleated cell counts. The method was immunoSEQ multiplex PCR; TCRdb's version includes in-frame clones alone and lacks a portion of them. For V, J and clone size, that table is used; D and trimming come from the DNA. The sample has about 65,000 clones; roughly four fifths are singletons. The TCR originated in a human donor in a cohort sampled during active COVID-19. The chain is built from TRBV3-1 (or the pseudogene TRBV3-2) and TRBJ2-7, with 9 bases matching TRBD1. The sequencing sample was made of peripheral blood. The CDR3 sequence: CASSQRDRDSEQYF. Here the CDR3 DNA reads TGTGCCAGCAGCCAAAGGGACAGGGATTCCGAGCAGTACTTC.